A selection of T cell receptor beta chains follows, all from one sample in a study of blood T cell repertoires in COVID-19. Sequenced by immunoSEQ multiplex PCR; TCRdb stores in-frame clones only, minus some. The table records 150,000 or so clones, around 83% of them present only once. The specimen sequenced was peripheral blood. These receptors were collected from a woman aged 60 to 75 with acute or convalescent COVID-19. Each CDR3 is given with its conserved first and last residue. A D gene is named only where the DNA matches it firmly. Not every row has a clone size; where given, it reads once, few, many or a size class.

v_gene	abundance	j_gene	d_gene	CDR3nt	CDR3aa
TRBV11-2	NA	TRBJ1-5	TRBD1	TGTGCCAGCACCGAGGACAGGCATAGCAATCAGCCCCAGCATTTT	CASTEDRHSNQPQHF
TRBV27	NA	TRBJ2-3	TRBD1	TGTGCCATCGGGACAGCCTCAGATACGCAGTATTTT	CAIGTASDTQYF
TRBV6-6	NA	TRBJ2-7	NA	TGTGCCAGCAGTTCCCGCTTCGACAGCAACTACGAGCAGTACTTC	CASSSRFDSNYEQYF
TRBV20-1	NA	TRBJ2-5	TRBD1	TGCAGTGCTAGTAGTGGGACAGCGGAAGAGACCCAGTACTTC	CSASSGTAEETQYF
TRBV4-1	NA	TRBJ2-1	NA	TGCGCCAGCAGCCAAGGGGAAGGGAGGTCCAATGAGCAGTTCTTC	CASSQGEGRSNEQFF
TRBV9	NA	TRBJ1-6	NA	TGTGCCAGCAGCTCCGAGAGTGGGGGGGCAGATAATTCACCCCTCCACTTT	CASSSESGGADNSPLHF
TRBV28	NA	TRBJ1-5	NA	TGTGCCAGCAGTTTAGGCCCCCTGGCAGGCAATCAGCCCCAGCATTTT	CASSLGPLAGNQPQHF
TRBV3-1/TRBV3-2	NA	TRBJ1-6	TRBD1	TGTGCCAGCAGCCAACAACCGGACAGGGATACAGCACCCCTCCACTTT	CASSQQPDRDTAPLHF
TRBV7-9	NA	TRBJ1-5	NA	TGTGCCAGCAGCAAGGACAGTGTGCTTAGCAATCAGCCCCAGCATTTT	CASSKDSVLSNQPQHF
TRBV24-1	NA	TRBJ2-3	TRBD1	TGTGCCACCAGTGATCTACGACAGGGCCGCACAGATACGCAGTATTTT	CATSDLRQGRTDTQYF
TRBV14	NA	TRBJ1-1	TRBD1	TGTGCCAGCAGCCAGGGGACAGGGATAGGGACTGAAGCTTTCTTT	CASSQGTGIGTEAFF
TRBV7-3	NA	TRBJ2-3	NA	TGTGCCAGCAGCTTACTAGGAGGCACAGATACGCAGTATTTT	CASSLLGGTDTQYF
TRBV7-8	NA	TRBJ1-2	NA	TGTGCCAGCAGCCGTGACTCGAGCTGGTATGGCTACACCTTC	CASSRDSSWYGYTF
TRBV30	NA	TRBJ1-2	TRBD1	TGTGCCTGGAGTGTACAGGCAGGGGGATATGGGGGGTATGGCTACACCTTC	CAWSVQAGGYGGYGYTF
TRBV5-1	NA	TRBJ2-1	NA	TGCGCCAGCAGAATAGCGGAATCCTACAATGAGCAGTTCTTC	CASRIAESYNEQFF
TRBV6-5	NA	TRBJ2-3	TRBD1	TGTGCCAGCAGTAAATGGGACAGGGGTTCAGATACGCAGTATTTT	CASSKWDRGSDTQYF
TRBV7-3	NA	TRBJ2-1	TRBD1	TGTGCCAGCAGCAAAACAGGGGCTAGTTACAATGAGCAGTTCTTC	CASSKTGASYNEQFF
TRBV5-4	once	TRBJ2-7	NA	TGTGCCAGCAGCTTGGGCGGGACTCAGCCCTACGAGCAGTACTTC	CASSLGGTQPYEQYF
TRBV19	NA	TRBJ1-3	TRBD1	TGTGCCAGTAGCCGCCGACAGGGAGACTCTGGAAACACCATATATTTT	CASSRRQGDSGNTIYF
TRBV30	NA	TRBJ1-1	NA	TGTGCCTGGAGTGTTGTCGGGATAGGGAACACTGAAGCTTTCTTT	CAWSVVGIGNTEAFF
TRBV7-9	NA	TRBJ1-5	NA	TGTGCCAGCAGCGCGGGATCCGGTAGCAATCAGCCCCAGCATTTT	CASSAGSGSNQPQHF
TRBV2	NA	TRBJ1-2	NA	TGTGCCAGCAGTGAAGCGCTTTGGGGGGGAGGCTACACCTTC	CASSEALWGGGYTF